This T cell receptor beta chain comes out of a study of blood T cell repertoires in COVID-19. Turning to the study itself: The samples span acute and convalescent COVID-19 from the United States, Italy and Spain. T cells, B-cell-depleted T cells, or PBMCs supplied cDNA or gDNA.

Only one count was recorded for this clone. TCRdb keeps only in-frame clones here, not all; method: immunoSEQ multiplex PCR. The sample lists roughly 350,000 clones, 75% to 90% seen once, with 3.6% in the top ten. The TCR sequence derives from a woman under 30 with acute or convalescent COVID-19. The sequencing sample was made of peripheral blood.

CDR3 DNA: TGTGCCAGATCCGGGACAGGGGGCACCGGGGAGCTGTTTTTT. Amino acids: CARSGTGGTGELFF. The J gene is TRBJ2-2, the V gene TRBV2, with TRBD1 matching over 11 bases. CDR1 is SNHLY, CDR2 FYNNEI, per germline. This CDR3 has 14 residues. With 9 bases clipped from V and 4 bases from J, the junction kept 4 bases outside the gene matches.